This T cell receptor beta chain emerged from a study of T cells after yellow fever vaccination. In this sample, this clonotype turned up many times. The V gene's germline CDR1 is LNHDA and CDR2 SQIVND (reference sequence). The CDR3 loop spans 14 amino acids. V was cut by 5 bases and J by 4 bases, with 12 bases left in between. Each CDR3 protein gets one entry after TCRdb re-called the 5' RACE reads with MiXCR. The repertoire holds tens of thousands of distinct CDR3 sequences, with 10% as singletons. This clonotype was sampled from a man younger than 35 who received the YFV17D yellow fever vaccine. This chain links TRBV19 with TRBJ2-1; D remains ambiguous. Sequenced here: PBMCs, either bulk or a sorted T-cell subset (CD4+, CD8+, memory, or dextramer-sorted; not recorded which), sampled about 2 weeks after the first yellow fever vaccination. The CDR3 spells CASSAPGSYNEQFF. CDR3 DNA sequence: TGTGCCAGTAGTGCCCCTGGGTCTTACAATGAGCAGTTCTTC. Full variable domain (rest looked up from reference TRBV19 and TRBJ2-1): DGGITQSPKYLFRKEGQNVTLSCEQNLNHDAMYWYRQDPGQGLRLIYYSQIVNDFQKGDIAEGYSVSREKKESFPLTVTSAQKNPTAFYLCASSAPGSYNEQFFGPGTRLTVL.